The 23 T cell receptor beta chains listed next were all sequenced from one sample in a study of T cells expressing NK-cell markers. TCRdb re-called the 5' RACE reads, yielding one record per CDR3 amino acid sequence without DNA. The sample table sets out a few hundred thousand distinct CDR3 sequences. Sequences were obtained from blood T cells: a sorted CD56 or NKG2C T cell subset, CD4+ or CD8+ T cells, or bulk PBMC T cells (not recorded which). The receptors originated from a man between 18 and 35 years old in good health.

The chain uses TRBV30 and TRBJ1-2; with no DNA, the TCRdb D assignment of TRBD1 cannot be verified. This CDR3 comprises 15 residues. CDR1 and CDR2 from the germline V gene are GTSNPN and SVGIG (reference sequence). The CDR3 loop is CAWSWSRGRNYGYTF.

The chain recombines TRBV29-1 with TRBJ2-1; TCRdb's assignment of TRBD1 cannot be checked, as there is no DNA. Per the germline V gene, CDR1 is SQVTM and CDR2 is ANQGSEA. The CDR3 is 13 amino acids. This chain's CDR3 is CSVLRGTTREQFF.

The chain joins TRBV20-1 to TRBJ2-3. Germline CDR1 and CDR2: DFQATT and SNEGSKA (reference sequence). CDR3 length: 11 residues. CDR3 loop: CSAREADTQYF.

The rearrangement joins TRBV27 to TRBJ2-2; TCRdb lists TRBD1, though no DNA is available to test this call. This CDR3 is built from 14 residues. Germline V gene lookup returns CDR1 MNHEY and CDR2 SMNVEV (reference sequence). This chain's CDR3 is CASRTGQRGGELFF.

V is TRBV6-1 and J is TRBJ1-2. Germline loops: CDR1 MNHNS, CDR2 SASEGT. The CDR3 covers 14 residues. CDR3 loop: CASSQLAPPRGYTF.

The chain has TRBV20-1 and TRBJ2-1. The CDR3 spans 14 residues. The germline CDR1 and CDR2 sequences are DFQATT and SNEGSKA (reference sequence). The CDR3 is CSARARSSYNEQFF.

The rearrangement links TRBV12-5 to TRBJ2-1; TCRdb reports TRBD2, a call that lacks DNA to check it against. The CDR3 is made up of 12 amino acids. CDR1 and CDR2 (germline): LGHNT, FRNRAP. The CDR3 loop reads CASGLTRNEQFF.

The gene calls are TRBV3-1 and TRBJ2-5; TCRdb's D call, TRBD1, is unchecked because there is no DNA. Germline CDR1 LGHDT, CDR2 YNNKEL (reference sequence). The length of the CDR3 is 14 residues. CDR3 sequence: CASTVYLGRETQYF.

This chain connects TRBV5-6 to TRBJ1-3. Germline-derived CDR1 and CDR2 are SGHDT and YYEEEE. CDR3 length: 15 amino acids. The CDR3 here is CASSLFILSGNTIYF.

This rearrangement joins TRBV20-1 to TRBJ2-2; TCRdb's D call of TRBD2 is untestable without DNA. This CDR3 is 14 amino acids long. CDR1 is DFQATT and CDR2 is SNEGSKA in the germline V gene (reference sequence). The CDR3 spells CSAGPSGSGGELFF.

J is TRBJ2-1 and V is TRBV30; TCRdb gives TRBD2 as the D gene, but with no DNA this cannot be confirmed. Germline V gene lookup returns CDR1 GTSNPN and CDR2 SVGIG (reference sequence). This CDR3 is built from 14 residues. The CDR3 sequence is CALLAKSSYNEQFF.

The rearrangement joins TRBV6-1 to TRBJ1-5; TCRdb returns TRBD1, unconfirmable since there is no DNA. Germline assignment: CDR1 MNHNS and CDR2 SASEGT. This CDR3 is built from 15 residues. The CDR3 sequence is CASSEAGGAYQPQHF.

The rearrangement links TRBV7-3 to TRBJ2-2; TCRdb indicates TRBD2, and absent DNA this call remains unverified. In germline, CDR1 is SGHTA, CDR2 FQGTGA. The CDR3 runs 15 residues. CDR3: CASRAGGPGTGELFF.

The chain couples TRBV4-3 to TRBJ1-2. In germline, CDR1 is LGHNA, CDR2 YSLEER. The CDR3 is 18 residues long. CDR3 region: CASSQDPPRLGLTYGYTF.

The chain couples TRBV3-1 to TRBJ2-1; TCRdb indicates TRBD2, and absent DNA this call remains unverified. Germline V gene sequence: CDR1 LGHDT, CDR2 YNNKEL (reference sequence). The CDR3 consists of 16 residues. The CDR3 loop is CASSRGSGFSYNEQFF.

The chain uses TRBV15 and TRBJ2-2; the TRBD1 assignment by TCRdb is unverifiable without DNA. CDR1 is LNHNV, CDR2 YYDKDF, per germline (reference sequence). CDR3 length: 12 residues. CDR3 sequence: CATGEGDGELFF.

The chain employs TRBV29-1 and TRBJ1-1. This CDR3 contains 12 residues. Germline V gene data show CDR1 as SQVTM and CDR2 as ANQGSEA. Here the CDR3 reads CSGGSENTEAFF. The whole variable domain, filled in from reference TRBV29-1 and TRBJ1-1, reads SAVISQKPSRDICQRGTSLTIQCQVDSQVTMMFWYRQQPGQSLTLIATANQGSEATYESGFVIDKFPISRPNLTFSTLTVSNMSPEDSSIYLCSGGSENTEAFFGQGTRLTVV.

V and J are TRBV6-1 and TRBJ1-4. Germline V CDR1 and CDR2: MNHNS, SASEGT. This CDR3 has 14 amino acids. The chain's CDR3 is CASSSGGNNEKLFF.

The chain's CDR3 is CASSFRVLAGVATGELFF. This chain uses TRBV12-3 or TRBV12-4 with TRBJ2-2; TCRdb returns TRBD2, unconfirmable since there is no DNA. The CDR3 spans 18 residues.

The chain joins TRBV18 to TRBJ1-3; TCRdb lists TRBD1, though no DNA is available to test this call. This CDR3 comprises 15 residues. In germline, CDR1 is KGHSH, CDR2 LQKENI. CDR3 in amino acids: CASSPTGSTGNTIYF.

The J gene is TRBJ2-7, the V gene TRBV29-1. Germline V gene lookup returns CDR1 SQVTM and CDR2 ANQGSEA. This CDR3 comprises 12 residues. The CDR3 sequence: CSVAVSAYEQYF.

The chain links TRBV20-1 to TRBJ1-1; TCRdb selects TRBD1, and the lack of DNA leaves this call unchecked. The CDR3 length is 13 residues. Germline V gene sequence: CDR1 DFQATT, CDR2 SNEGSKA (reference sequence). The CDR3 loop reads CRVGVGGNTEAFF.

The chain couples TRBV5-1 to TRBJ2-3. Germline V gene data show CDR1 as SGHRS and CDR2 as YFSETQ. The CDR3 has 13 residues. The chain's CDR3 is CASSRISTDTQYF.